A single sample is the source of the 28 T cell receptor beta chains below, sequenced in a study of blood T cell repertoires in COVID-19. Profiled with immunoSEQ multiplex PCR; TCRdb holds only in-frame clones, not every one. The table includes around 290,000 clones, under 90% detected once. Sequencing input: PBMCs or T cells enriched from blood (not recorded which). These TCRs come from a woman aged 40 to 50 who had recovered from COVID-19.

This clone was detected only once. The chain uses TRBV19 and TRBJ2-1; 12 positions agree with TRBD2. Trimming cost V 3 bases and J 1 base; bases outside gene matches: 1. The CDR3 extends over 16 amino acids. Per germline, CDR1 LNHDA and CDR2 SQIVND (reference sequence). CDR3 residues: CASSIGLAGSYNEQFF. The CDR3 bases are TGTGCCAGTAGTATCGGACTAGCGGGATCCTACAATGAGCAGTTCTTC.

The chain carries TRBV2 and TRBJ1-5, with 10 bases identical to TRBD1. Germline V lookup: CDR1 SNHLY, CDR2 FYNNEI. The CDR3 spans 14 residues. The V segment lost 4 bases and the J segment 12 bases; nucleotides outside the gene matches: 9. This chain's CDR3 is CASSVGQGLGSQHF. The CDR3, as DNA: TGTGCCAGCAGTGTGGGACAGGGGCTGGGTAGCCAGCATTTT.

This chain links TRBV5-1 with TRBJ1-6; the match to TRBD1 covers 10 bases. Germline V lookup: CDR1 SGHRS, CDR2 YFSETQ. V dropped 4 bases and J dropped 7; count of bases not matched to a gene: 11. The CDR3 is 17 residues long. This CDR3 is CASSPRQGASNNSPLHF. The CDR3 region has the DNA TGCGCCAGCAGCCCGAGACAGGGGGCTTCGAACAATTCACCCCTCCACTTT.

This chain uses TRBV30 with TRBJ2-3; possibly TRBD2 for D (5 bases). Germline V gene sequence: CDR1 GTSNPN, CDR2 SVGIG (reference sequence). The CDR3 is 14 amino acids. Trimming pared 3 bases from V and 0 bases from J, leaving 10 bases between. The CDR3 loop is CAWRSSGSTDTQYF. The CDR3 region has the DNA TGTGCCTGGAGGTCTTCGGGGAGCACAGATACGCAGTATTTT.

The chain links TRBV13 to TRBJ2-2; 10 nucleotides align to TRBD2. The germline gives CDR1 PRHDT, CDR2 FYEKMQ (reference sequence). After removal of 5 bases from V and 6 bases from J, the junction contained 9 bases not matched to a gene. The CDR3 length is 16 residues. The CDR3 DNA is TGTGCCAGCAGCCCGCGGAGCGGGGGGGCGTCCGGGGAGCTGTTTTTT. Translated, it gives CASSPRSGGASGELFF.

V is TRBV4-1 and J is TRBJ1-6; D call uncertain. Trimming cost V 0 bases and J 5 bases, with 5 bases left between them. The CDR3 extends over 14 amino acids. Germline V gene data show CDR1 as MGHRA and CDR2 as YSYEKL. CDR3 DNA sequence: TGCGCCAGCAGCCAAGATCCTCATAATTCACCCCTCCACTTT. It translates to CASSQDPHNSPLHF.

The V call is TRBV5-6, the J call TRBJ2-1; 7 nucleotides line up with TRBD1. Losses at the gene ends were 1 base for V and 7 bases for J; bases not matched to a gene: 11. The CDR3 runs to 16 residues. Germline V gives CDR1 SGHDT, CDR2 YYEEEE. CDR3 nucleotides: TGTGCCAGCAGCTTGAGGGGGTGGGACAGAGGTAATGAGCAGTTCTTC. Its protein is CASSLRGWDRGNEQFF.

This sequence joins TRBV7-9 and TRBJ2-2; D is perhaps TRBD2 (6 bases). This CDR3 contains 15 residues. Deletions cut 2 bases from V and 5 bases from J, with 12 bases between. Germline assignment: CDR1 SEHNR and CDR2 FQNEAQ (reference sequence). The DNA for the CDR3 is TGTGCCAGCAGCTTACCTTTGGCGGGAACCGGGGAGCTGTTTTTT. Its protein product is CASSLPLAGTGELFF.

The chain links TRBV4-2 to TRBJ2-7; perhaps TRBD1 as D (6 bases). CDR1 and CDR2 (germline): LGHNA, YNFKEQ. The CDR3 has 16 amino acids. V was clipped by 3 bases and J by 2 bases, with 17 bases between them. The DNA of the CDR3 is TGTGCCAGCAGCCAGGGGGTTTTGACAGGCGCCTACGAGCAGTACTTC. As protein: CASSQGVLTGAYEQYF.

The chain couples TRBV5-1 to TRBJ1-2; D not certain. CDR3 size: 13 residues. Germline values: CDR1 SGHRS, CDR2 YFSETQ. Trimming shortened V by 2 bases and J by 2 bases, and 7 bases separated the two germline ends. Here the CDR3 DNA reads TGCGCCAGCAGCTTCGGGGAAAACTATGGCTACACCTTC. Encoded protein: CASSFGENYGYTF.

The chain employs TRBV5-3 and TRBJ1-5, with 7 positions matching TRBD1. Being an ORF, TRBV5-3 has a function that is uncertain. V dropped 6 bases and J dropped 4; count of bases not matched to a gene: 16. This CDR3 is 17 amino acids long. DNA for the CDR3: TGTGCCAGAACCCCGGGTCAGGGGGGTGTCAAGAATCAGCCCCAGCATTTT. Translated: CARTPGQGGVKNQPQHF.

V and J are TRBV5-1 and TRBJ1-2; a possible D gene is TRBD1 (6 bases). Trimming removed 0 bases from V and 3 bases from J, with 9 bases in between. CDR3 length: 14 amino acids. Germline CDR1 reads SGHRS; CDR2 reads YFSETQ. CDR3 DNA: TGCGCCAGCAGCTTGGGCAGGGGAGACTATGGCTACACCTTC. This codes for CASSLGRGDYGYTF.

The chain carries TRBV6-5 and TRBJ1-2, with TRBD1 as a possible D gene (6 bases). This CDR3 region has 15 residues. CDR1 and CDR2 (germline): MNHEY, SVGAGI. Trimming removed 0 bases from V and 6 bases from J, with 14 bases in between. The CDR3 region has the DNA TGTGCCAGCAGTTACTCGATCCAGGGGAGGGATGGCTACACCTTC. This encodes CASSYSIQGRDGYTF.

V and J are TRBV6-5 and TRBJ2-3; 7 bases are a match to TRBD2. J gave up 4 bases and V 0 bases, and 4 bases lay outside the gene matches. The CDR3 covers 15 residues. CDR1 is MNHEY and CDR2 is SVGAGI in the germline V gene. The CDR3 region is CASSYSPGGPDTQYF. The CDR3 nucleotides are TGTGCCAGCAGTTACTCGCCGGGAGGCCCAGATACGCAGTATTTT.

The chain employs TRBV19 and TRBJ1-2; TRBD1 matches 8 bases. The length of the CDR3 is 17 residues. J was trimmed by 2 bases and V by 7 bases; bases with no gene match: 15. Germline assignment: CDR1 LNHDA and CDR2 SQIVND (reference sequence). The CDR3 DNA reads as TGTGCCAGTAATAACCCGGGACAGGCTGGATCGAACTATGGCTACACCTTC. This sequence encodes CASNNPGQAGSNYGYTF. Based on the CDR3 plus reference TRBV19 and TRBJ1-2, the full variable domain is DGGITQSPKYLFRKEGQNVTLSCEQNLNHDAMYWYRQDPGQGLRLIYYSQIVNDFQKGDIAEGYSVSREKKESFPLTVTSAQKNPTAFYLCASNNPGQAGSNYGYTFGSGTRLTVV.

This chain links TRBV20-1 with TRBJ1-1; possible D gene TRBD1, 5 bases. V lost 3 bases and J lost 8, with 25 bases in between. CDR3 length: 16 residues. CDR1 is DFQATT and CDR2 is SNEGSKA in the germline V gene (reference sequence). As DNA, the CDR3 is TGCAGTGCTAGTGGGGAAAGTGGGGCGAGTAGTATCGAAGCTTTCTTT. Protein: CSASGESGASSIEAFF.

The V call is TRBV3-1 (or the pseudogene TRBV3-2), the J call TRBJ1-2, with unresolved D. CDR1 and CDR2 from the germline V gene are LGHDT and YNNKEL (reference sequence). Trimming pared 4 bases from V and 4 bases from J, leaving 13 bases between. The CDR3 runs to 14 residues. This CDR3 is CASSPGISSYGYTF. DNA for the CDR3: TGTGCCAGCAGCCCCGGGATTTCTAGCTATGGCTACACCTTC.

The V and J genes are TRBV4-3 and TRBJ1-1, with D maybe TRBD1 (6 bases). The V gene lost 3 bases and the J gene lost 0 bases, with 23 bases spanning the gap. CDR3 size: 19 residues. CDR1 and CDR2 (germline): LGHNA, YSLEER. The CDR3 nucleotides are TGCGCCAGCAGCCAGGCACTTACACAGGGCTTTTCCATGAACACTGAAGCTTTCTTT. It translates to CASSQALTQGFSMNTEAFF.

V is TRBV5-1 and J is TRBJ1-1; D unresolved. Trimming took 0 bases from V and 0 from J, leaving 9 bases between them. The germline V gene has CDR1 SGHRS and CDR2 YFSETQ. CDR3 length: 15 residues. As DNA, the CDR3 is TGCGCCAGCAGCTTGGGTAGTGCGGTGAACACTGAAGCTTTCTTT. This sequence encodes CASSLGSAVNTEAFF.

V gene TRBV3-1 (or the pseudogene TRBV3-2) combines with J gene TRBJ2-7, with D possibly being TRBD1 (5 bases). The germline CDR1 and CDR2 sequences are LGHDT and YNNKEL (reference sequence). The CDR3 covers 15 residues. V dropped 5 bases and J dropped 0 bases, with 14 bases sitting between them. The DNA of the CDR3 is TGTGCCAGCAGCTCCTGGACACAAAACTCCTACGAGCAGTACTTC. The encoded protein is CASSSWTQNSYEQYF.

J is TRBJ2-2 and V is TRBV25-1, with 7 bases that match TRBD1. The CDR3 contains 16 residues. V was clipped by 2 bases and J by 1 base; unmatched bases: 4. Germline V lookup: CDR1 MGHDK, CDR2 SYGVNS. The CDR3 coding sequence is TGTGCCAGCAGTGAAGTACAGGGGTGGAACACCGGGGAGCTGTTTTTT. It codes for CASSEVQGWNTGELFF.

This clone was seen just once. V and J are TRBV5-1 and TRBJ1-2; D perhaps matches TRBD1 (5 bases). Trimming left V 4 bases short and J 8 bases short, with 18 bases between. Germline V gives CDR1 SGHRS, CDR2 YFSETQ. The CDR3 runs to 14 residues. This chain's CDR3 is CASSPTVGGHGYTF. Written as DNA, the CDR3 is TGCGCCAGCAGCCCCACCGTCGGGGGTCACGGCTACACCTTC.

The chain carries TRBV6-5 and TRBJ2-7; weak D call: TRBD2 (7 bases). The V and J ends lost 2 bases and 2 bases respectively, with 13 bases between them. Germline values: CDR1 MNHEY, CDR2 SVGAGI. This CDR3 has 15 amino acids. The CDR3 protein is CASSYGGGDPYEQYF. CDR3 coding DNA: TGTGCCAGCAGTTACGGCGGGGGCGATCCCTACGAGCAGTACTTC.

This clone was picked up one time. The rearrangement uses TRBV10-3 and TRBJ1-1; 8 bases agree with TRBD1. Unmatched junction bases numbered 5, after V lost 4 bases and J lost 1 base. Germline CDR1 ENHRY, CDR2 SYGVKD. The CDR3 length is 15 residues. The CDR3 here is CAISGPTGENTEAFF. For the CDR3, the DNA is TGTGCCATCAGTGGCCCGACAGGGGAGAACACTGAAGCTTTCTTT.

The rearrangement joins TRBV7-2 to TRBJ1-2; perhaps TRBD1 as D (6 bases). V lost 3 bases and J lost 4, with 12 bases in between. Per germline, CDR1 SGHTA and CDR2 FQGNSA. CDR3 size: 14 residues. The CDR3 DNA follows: TGTGCCAGCAGCTTGTCTGGGGGCCTCTATGGCTACACCTTC. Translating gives CASSLSGGLYGYTF.

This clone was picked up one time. The chain's CDR3 is CASSLARVPETQYF. DNA of the CDR3: TGTGCCAGCAGCTTAGCGAGGGTCCCCGAGACCCAGTACTTC. The rearrangement joins TRBV7-6 to TRBJ2-5; TRBD2 might be the D (5 bases). Germline V gene data show CDR1 as SGHVS and CDR2 as FNYEAQ. The CDR3 is 14 residues long. V gave up 0 bases and J gave up 5 bases, with 10 bases separating them.

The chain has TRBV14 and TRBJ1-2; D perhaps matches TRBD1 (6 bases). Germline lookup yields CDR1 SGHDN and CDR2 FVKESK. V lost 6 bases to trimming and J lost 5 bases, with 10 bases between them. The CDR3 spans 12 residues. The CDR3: CASRIQGYGYTF. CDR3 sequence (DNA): TGTGCCAGCAGAATACAGGGATATGGCTACACCTTC. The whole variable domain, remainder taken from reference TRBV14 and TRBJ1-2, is EAGVTQFPSHSVIEKGQTVTLRCDPISGHDNLYWYRRVMGKEIKFLLHFVKESKQDESGMPNNRFLAERTGGTYSTLKVQPAELEDSGVYFCASRIQGYGYTFGSGTRLTVV.

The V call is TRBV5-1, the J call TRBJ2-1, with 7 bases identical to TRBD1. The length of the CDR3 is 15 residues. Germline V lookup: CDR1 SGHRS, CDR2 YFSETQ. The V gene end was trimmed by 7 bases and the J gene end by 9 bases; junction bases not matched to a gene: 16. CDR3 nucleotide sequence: TGCGCCAGCCAAAGAGGAGAGTTACAGGGGAGTGAGCAGTTCTTC. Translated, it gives CASQRGELQGSEQFF.